This passage covers 6 T cell receptor beta chains from one sample sequenced in a study of cytomegalovirus exposure and HLA in healthy donors. Sequenced by immunoSEQ multiplex PCR; TCRdb stores in-frame clones only, minus some. The sample shows around 200,000 clones, roughly four fifths of them seen only once. Source material: PBMCs. These receptors were obtained from a woman aged 18 to 35 in good health and CMV-seropositive.

V is TRBV4-1 and J is TRBJ2-3; 9 bases agree with TRBD2. Germline V lookup: CDR1 MGHRA, CDR2 YSYEKL. The CDR3 sequence is 16 residues long. The ends lost 0 bases at V and 4 bases at J; junction bases unmatched: 5. This CDR3 reads CASSQDLRGGADTQYF. The CDR3 nucleotides read TGCGCCAGCAGCCAAGATCTACGCGGGGGGGCAGATACGCAGTATTTT.

The chain combines TRBV7-8 with TRBJ2-1; TRBD1 matches at 7 bases. V trimming: 5 bases; J trimming: 6 bases; junction bases outside the gene matches: 4. This CDR3 has 13 residues. The germline V gene encodes CDR1 SGHVS and CDR2 FQNEAQ. The CDR3 region is CASSRGGVNEQFF. CDR3 nucleotide sequence: TGTGCCAGCAGCCGAGGGGGCGTCAATGAGCAGTTCTTC.

The chain combines TRBV4-3 with TRBJ2-7, with D possibly matching TRBD1 (6 bases). The CDR3 is 13 residues long. Deletions cut 3 bases from V and 2 bases from J, with 8 bases between. Germline V gene lookup returns CDR1 LGHNA and CDR2 YSLEER. The CDR3 sequence: CASSHGTTYEQYF. The CDR3 DNA is TGCGCCAGCAGCCATGGGACAACCTACGAGCAGTACTTC.

The chain joins TRBV4-3 to TRBJ1-4; 8 positions match TRBD1. This CDR3 has 16 residues. CDR1 and CDR2 from the germline V gene are LGHNA and YSLEER. The trim removed 0 bases at V and 8 bases at J, leaving 8 bases unmatched. The CDR3 DNA reads as TGCGCCAGCAGCCAAGAAGGGAAGCCAGGGGGCGAAAAACTGTTTTTT. This gives the protein CASSQEGKPGGEKLFF.

This chain uses TRBV9 with TRBJ2-3; D perhaps matches TRBD2 (6 bases). The CDR3 is 15 residues long. Looked up from germline, CDR1 is SGDLS and CDR2 is YYNGEE. V shed 3 bases and J shed 6 bases, with 17 bases lying between them. Written as DNA, the CDR3 is TGTGCCAGCAGCGACGTCGGGGGAGAGGTGGATACGCAGTATTTT. It yields the protein CASSDVGGEVDTQYF.

V gene TRBV27 combines with J gene TRBJ1-1, with D possibly TRBD1 on 5 matching bases. The ends were cut back, 4 bases at V and 10 bases at J, with 22 bases in the middle. Germline V gene lookup returns CDR1 MNHEY and CDR2 SMNVEV (reference sequence). The CDR3 sequence is 15 residues long. As DNA, the CDR3 is TGTGCCAGCAGTTCTAATCTGACTCCGGGACTTGGAGCTTTCTTT. This translates into CASSSNLTPGLGAFF.